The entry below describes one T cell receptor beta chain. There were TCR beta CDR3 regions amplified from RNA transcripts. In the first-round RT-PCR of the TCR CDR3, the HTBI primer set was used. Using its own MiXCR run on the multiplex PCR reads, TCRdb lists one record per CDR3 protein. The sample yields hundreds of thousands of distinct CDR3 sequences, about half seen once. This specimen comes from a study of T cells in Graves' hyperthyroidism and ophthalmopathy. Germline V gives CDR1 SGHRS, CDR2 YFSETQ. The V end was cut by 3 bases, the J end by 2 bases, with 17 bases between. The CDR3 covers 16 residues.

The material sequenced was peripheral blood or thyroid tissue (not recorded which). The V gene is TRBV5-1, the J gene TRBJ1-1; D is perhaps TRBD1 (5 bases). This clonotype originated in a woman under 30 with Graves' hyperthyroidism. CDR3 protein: CASSSWGGRKNTEAFF. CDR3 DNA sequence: TGCGCCAGCAGCTCTTGGGGCGGGAGGAAAAACACTGAAGCTTTCTTT.